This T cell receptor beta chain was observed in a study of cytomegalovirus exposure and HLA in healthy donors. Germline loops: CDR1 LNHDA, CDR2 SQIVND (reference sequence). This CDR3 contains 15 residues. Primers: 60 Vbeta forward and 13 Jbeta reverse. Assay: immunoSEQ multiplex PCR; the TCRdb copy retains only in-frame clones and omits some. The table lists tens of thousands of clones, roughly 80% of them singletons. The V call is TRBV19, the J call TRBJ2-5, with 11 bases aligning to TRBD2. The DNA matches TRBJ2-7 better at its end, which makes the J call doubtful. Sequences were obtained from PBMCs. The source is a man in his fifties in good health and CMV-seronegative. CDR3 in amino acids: CASKETSGVSLEQYF. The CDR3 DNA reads TGTGCCAGTAAGGAGACTAGCGGGGTCTCGCTCGAGCAGTACTTC.